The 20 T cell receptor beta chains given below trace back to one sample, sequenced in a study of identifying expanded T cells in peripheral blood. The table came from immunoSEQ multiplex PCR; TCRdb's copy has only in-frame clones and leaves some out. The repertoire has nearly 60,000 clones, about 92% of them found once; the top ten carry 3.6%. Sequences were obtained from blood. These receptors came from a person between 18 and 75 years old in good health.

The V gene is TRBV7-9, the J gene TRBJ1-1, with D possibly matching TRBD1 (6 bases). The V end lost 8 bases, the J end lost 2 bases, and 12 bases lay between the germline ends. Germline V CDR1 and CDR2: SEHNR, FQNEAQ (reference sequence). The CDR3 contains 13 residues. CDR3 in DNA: TGTGCCAGCCGGCCGGGACACAACACTGAAGCTTTCTTT. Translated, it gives CASRPGHNTEAFF.

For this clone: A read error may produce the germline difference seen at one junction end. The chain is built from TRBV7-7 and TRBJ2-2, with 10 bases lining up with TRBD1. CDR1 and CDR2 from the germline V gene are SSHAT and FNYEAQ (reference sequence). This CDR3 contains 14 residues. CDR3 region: CASSFGQGAGELFF. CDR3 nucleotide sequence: TGTGCTAGCAGCTTTGGACAGGGGGCCGGGGAGCTGTTTTTT.

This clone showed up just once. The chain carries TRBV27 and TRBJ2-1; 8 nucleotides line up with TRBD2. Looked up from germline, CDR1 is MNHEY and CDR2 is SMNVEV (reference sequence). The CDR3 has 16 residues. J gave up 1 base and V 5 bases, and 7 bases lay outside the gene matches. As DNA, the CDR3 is TGTGCCAGCAGTCCCCTCAGCGGGAGATCCTACAATGAGCAGTTCTTC. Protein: CASSPLSGRSYNEQFF.

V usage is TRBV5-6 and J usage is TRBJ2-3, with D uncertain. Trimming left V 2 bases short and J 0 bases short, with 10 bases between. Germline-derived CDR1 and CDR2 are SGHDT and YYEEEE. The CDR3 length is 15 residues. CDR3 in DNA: TGTGCCAGCAGCTTAGGACCCACTAGCACAGATACGCAGTATTTT. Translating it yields CASSLGPTSTDTQYF.

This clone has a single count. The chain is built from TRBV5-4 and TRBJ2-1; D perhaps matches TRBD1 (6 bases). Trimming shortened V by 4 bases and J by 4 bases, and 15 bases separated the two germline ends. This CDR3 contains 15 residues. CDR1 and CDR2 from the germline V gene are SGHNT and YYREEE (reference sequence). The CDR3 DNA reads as TGTGCCAGCAGCATCCGGGACACACCGTACAATGAGCAGTTCTTC. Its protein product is CASSIRDTPYNEQFF.

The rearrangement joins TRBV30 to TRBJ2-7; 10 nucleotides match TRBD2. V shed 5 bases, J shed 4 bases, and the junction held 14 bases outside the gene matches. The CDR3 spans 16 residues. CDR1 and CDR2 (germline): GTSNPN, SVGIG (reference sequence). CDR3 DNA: TGTGCCTGGGGTCAACAGGGGACTAGCGTGGAATACGAGCAGTACTTC. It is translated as CAWGQQGTSVEYEQYF.

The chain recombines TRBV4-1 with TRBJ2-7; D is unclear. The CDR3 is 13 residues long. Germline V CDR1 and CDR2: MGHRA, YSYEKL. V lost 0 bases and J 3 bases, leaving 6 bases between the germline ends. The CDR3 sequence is CASSQDLGYEQYF. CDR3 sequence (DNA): TGCGCCAGCAGCCAAGATCTGGGCTACGAGCAGTACTTC.

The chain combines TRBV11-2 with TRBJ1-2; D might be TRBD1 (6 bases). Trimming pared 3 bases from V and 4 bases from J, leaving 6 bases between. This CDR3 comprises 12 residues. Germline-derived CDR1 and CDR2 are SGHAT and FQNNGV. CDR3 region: CASSLTGYGYTF. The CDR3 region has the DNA TGTGCCAGCAGCTTGACAGGCTATGGCTACACCTTC.

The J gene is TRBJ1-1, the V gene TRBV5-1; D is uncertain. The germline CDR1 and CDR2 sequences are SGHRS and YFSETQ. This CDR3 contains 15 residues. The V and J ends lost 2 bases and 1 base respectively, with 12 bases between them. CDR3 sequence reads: CASSFMPTPNTEAFF. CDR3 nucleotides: TGCGCCAGCAGCTTTATGCCCACCCCGAACACTGAAGCTTTCTTT.

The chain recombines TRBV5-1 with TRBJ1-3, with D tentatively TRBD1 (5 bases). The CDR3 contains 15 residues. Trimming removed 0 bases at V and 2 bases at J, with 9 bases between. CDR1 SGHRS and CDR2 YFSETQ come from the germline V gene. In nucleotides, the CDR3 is TGCGCCAGCAGCTTGGAGGGGACCGCTGGAAACACCATATATTTT. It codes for CASSLEGTAGNTIYF.

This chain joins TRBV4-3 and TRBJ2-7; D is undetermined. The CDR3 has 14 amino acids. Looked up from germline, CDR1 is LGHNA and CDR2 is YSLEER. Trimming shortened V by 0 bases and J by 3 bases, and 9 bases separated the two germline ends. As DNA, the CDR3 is TGCGCCAGCAGCCAAGAACACAGTATCTACGAGCAGTACTTC. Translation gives CASSQEHSIYEQYF.

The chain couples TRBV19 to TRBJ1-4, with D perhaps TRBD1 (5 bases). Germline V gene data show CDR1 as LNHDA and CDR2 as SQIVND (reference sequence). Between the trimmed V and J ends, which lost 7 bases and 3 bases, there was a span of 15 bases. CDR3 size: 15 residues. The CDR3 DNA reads TGTGCCAGTAAACTCCGCAGGGAGGCTAATGAAAAACTGTTTTTT. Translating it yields CASKLRREANEKLFF.

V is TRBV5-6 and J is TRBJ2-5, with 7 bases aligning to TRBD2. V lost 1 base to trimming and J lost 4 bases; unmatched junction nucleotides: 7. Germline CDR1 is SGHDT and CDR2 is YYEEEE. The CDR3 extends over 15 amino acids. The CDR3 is CASSLILASAETQYF. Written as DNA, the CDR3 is TGTGCCAGCAGCTTGATACTAGCGAGTGCAGAGACCCAGTACTTC.

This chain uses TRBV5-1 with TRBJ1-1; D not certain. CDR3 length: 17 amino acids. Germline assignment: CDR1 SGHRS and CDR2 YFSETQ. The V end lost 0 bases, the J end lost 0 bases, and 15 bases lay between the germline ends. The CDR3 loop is CASSLVFGGGVNTEAFF. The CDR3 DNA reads TGCGCCAGCAGCTTGGTGTTTGGTGGCGGGGTGAACACTGAAGCTTTCTTT.

CDR3 coding DNA: TGTGCCAGCAGTTTATCGTGGCCGTGGGAGCAGTACTTC. Amino acids: CASSLSWPWEQYF. This sequence joins TRBV27 and TRBJ2-7; D is unresolved. With 0 bases removed from V and 7 bases from J, the gap between germline ends came to 10 bases. CDR1 and CDR2 from the germline V gene are MNHEY and SMNVEV (reference sequence). The CDR3 is 13 residues long.

CDR3 sequence: CASSQQKESEQFF. CDR3 in DNA: TGTGCCAGCAGCCAACAGAAGGAGAGTGAGCAGTTCTTC. V gene TRBV11-1 combines with J gene TRBJ2-1; D ambiguous. The germline CDR1 and CDR2 sequences are SGHAT and FQDESV (reference sequence). V was shortened by 5 bases and J by 9 bases, with 14 bases between the two germline ends. The length of the CDR3 is 13 residues. Full variable domain (rest looked up from reference TRBV11-1 and TRBJ2-1): EAEVAQSPRYKITEKSQAVAFWCDPISGHATLYWYRQILGQGPELLVQFQDESVVDDSQLPKDRFSAERLKGVDSTLKIQPAELGDSAMYLCASSQQKESEQFFGPGTRLTVL.

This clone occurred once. The CDR3 spells CASSAGQGYGYTF. The CDR3 coding sequence is TGTGCCAGCAGCGCCGGACAGGGATATGGCTACACCTTC. The V call is TRBV7-2, the J call TRBJ1-2; 8 bases are shared with TRBD1. The V gene end was trimmed by 5 bases and the J gene end by 5 bases; junction bases not matched to a gene: 4. Germline V gene sequence: CDR1 SGHTA, CDR2 FQGNSA. CDR3 length: 13 residues. Looking up the rest from reference TRBV7-2 and TRBJ1-2 gives the full variable domain: GAGVSQSPSNKVTEKGKDVELRCDPISGHTALYWYRQSLGQGLEFLIYFQGNSAPDKSGLPSDRFSAERTGGSVSTLTIQRTQQEDSAVYLCASSAGQGYGYTFGSGTRLTVV.

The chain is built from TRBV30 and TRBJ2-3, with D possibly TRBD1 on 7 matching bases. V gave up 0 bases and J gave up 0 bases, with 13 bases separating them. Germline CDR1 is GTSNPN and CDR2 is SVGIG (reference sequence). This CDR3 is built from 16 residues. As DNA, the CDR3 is TGTGCCTGGAGTGTGGAGGGGGCTCCTAGCACAGATACGCAGTATTTT. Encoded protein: CAWSVEGAPSTDTQYF.

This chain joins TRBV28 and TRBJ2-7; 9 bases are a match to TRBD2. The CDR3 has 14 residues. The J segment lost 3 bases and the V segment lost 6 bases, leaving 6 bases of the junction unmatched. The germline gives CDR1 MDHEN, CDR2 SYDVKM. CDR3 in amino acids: CASSNRLAVYEQYF. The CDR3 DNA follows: TGTGCCAGCAGCAATAGACTAGCGGTCTACGAGCAGTACTTC.

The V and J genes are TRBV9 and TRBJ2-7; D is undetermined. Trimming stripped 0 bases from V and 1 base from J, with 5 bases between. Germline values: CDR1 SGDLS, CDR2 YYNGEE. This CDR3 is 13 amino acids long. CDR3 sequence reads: CASSVGSSYEQYF. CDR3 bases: TGTGCCAGCAGCGTAGGCTCGTCCTACGAGCAGTACTTC.